This T cell receptor beta chain originates from a study of technical replicates of blood from several donors. The V gene's germline CDR1 is SEHNR and CDR2 FQNEAQ (reference sequence). CDR3 length: 16 amino acids. Trimming left V 6 bases short and J 0 bases short, with 15 bases between. Only in-frame clones appear in the TCRdb table, and some are missing; sequencing was by immunoSEQ multiplex PCR. This table has 74,000 or so clones, over 90% appearing once. This chain uses TRBV7-9 with TRBJ2-1; the D gene is possibly TRBD1 (6 bases). This clonotype originated in a human donor in good health. Material: T cells isolated from PBMCs. The DNA for the CDR3 is TGTGCCAGCAGATTTCCAGGGGCTAGCTCCTACAATGAGCAGTTCTTC. This sequence encodes CASRFPGASSYNEQFF.